This T cell receptor (beta chain) is drawn from a study of regulatory T cells in long-lasting Graves disease. Findings and caveats of the study: A greater number of public clonotypes (under 3,000) was shared by persistent patients than by new patients (roughly 880). Possibly, accuracy suffered from the small sample size.

Comment on this clonotype: Its specificity is unknown.

Building the TCR beta libraries relied on iRepertoire HTBI primers, and CDR3 regions underwent Arm-PCR. MiXCR, run by TCRdb on the multiplex PCR reads, gives a single entry per CDR3 protein. The top ten hold approximately 27% of the sample, which has approximately 350,000 distinct CDR3 sequences, about 23% seen once. The CDR3 extends over 14 amino acids. Germline values: CDR1 MNHNS, CDR2 SASEGT. Trimming cost V 5 bases and J 3 bases, with 13 bases left between them. Time point of the sample: persistent/refractory GD, antithyroid drugs over 5 years with positive TRAb. PBMC-extracted RNA yielded the TCR library. An endocrinology unit in Xi'an, China, supplied the patients.

The chain employs TRBV6-1 and TRBJ1-2; D not resolved. Sample: peripheral blood mononuclear cells (PBMCs), taken when the disease was refractory, from a patient treated with antithyroid drugs. The clonotype originates from a woman between 40 and 50 years old with Graves disease. The chain's CDR3 is CASSQSGIDYGYTF. The CDR3 region has the DNA TGTGCCAGCAGTCAGAGTGGGATAGACTATGGCTACACCTTC.